This T cell receptor beta chain was documented in a study of shared clonotypes between healthy human individuals. The overall study: Researchers drew samples from a couple of women and a few men aged 18 to 49.

At a deep level, the assay was run. The authors loaded around 190 ng DNA, about 30,000 T cell genomes, into sorted-subset replicate PCRs. Assay: immunoSEQ multiplex PCR; the TCRdb copy retains only in-frame clones and omits some. The table includes millions of clones, roughly 91% detected once. J gave up 2 bases and V 4 bases, and 9 bases lay outside the gene matches. Germline assignment: CDR1 LGHNA and CDR2 YSLEER. The length of the CDR3 is 17 residues. CD8 cells regarded as naive lacked CD45RO, were positively chosen for CCR7, and omitted terminally differentiated effector memory CD45RA+ cells. This TCR was recovered from a man aged 18 to 30 in good health. Some clones in this sample may be carry-over from other donors' samples. The sequencing sample was made of naive CD8+ T cells from PBMCs. The chain combines TRBV4-3 with TRBJ2-2; TRBD1 aligns across 8 bases. The CDR3 DNA sequence: TGCGCCAGCAGCCGCGAGGACAGGGATGTAAACACCGGGGAGCTGTTTTTT. Residues: CASSREDRDVNTGELFF.